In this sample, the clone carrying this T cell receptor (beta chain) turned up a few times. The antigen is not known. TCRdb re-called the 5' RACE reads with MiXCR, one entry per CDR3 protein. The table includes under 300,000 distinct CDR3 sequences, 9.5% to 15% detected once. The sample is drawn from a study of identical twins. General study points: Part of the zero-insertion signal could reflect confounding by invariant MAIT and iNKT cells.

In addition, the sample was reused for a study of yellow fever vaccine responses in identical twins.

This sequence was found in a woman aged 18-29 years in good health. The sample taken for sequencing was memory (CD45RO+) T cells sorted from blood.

The CDR3 bases are TGCGCCAGCAGCTTGTTTCTGGCAGAGACCCAGTACTTC. This gives the protein CASSLFLAETQYF. The chain is built from TRBV5-1 and TRBJ2-5; D call uncertain. The V gene lost 1 base and the J gene lost 4 bases, with 8 bases spanning the gap. From germline, CDR1 is SGHRS and CDR2 YFSETQ. The CDR3 runs 13 residues.